This T cell receptor (beta chain) was sequenced during a study of read filtering for tumor transcriptome and immune sequencing (dated by TCRdb to 2018 to 2020). About the full investigation: The cohort consisted of some 16 male and some 15 female patients, with a mean age of 65.9 years and an age range of roughly 45 to 85. By revised international staging, 8 patients were R-ISS I, some 16 were R-ISS II and roughly seven were R-ISS III. After DNase treatment, whole-transcriptome libraries were prepared using the TruSeq RNA Access Library Prep Kit. Per sample, about 3.5 to 11 million TCR-region mapped reads were obtained with IR-seq, compared with only 85 to 1273 with RNA-seq. TCR repertoires obtained by targeted immune repertoire sequencing and by bulk whole-transcriptome sequencing performed on the same bone marrow samples were compared. One of the main goals was to work out a read-filtering strategy for immune repertoire data, in particular whether clonotypes backed by only a single read should be removed. Summary of the overall study and its limitations: The sorted CD138-negative fraction was not purified T cells but a mixed bone marrow immune population. Clonotypes were captured by IR-seq at much higher depth and more reliably than by RNA-seq, and smaller IR-seq throughput was sufficient for identification of most shared clonotypes. Removing single-read clonotypes increased the correlation between IR-seq and RNA-seq shared clonotype proportions. In IR-seq, roughly four fifths of clonotypes but about 3.5% of total reads were represented by single-read clonotypes, whereas in RNA-seq, around 73% of clonotypes and around 45% of reads were represented by single-read clonotypes.

The CDR3 runs 14 amino acids, cysteine and phenylalanine included. Only CDR3 DNA remains: 42 bases, in frame from the first base. Starting from approximately 400 ng RNA, TCR libraries were constructed with the Immunoverse kit using molecular barcoded adaptors that cover the alpha/delta and beta/gamma chains. TCR library preparation used the same RNA that was used for transcriptome sequencing. Sequencing of the TCR libraries was done on an Illumina HiSeq 4000 with 2 x 150 cycles. Under the source paper's analysis protocol: With MiXCR, TCR reads were aligned to human V, D, J and C references and assembled into CDR3 clonotypes, with quality filtering and error correction included. The tcR package in R was used to analyze clonotype counts and gene usage diversity. For inspection of raw mapping reads, RNA-seq reads were mapped by STAR aligner version 2.5.3a onto GRCh37 of the human genome. To test how sequencing depth affects detected clonotypes, IR-seq fastq files were randomly downsampled with Seqtk 1.3. TCRdb applied fastp at Q25 and MiXCR to the public reads, then kept only in-frame beta chains. Rows merge per CDR3 protein into single entries with the most common DNA and genes. The authors' filters were not applied to this entry. This sample has tens of thousands of distinct CDR3 sequences in its table, and 20% to 25% of those were observed once. The ten largest clones take up about 18% of the sample.

With respect to this clonotype: The specificity of this receptor is unknown. Only one base separates this from a far larger clonotype, so it likely reflects a read error.

Every patient had bone marrow sampled at the time of active disease. Isolation of bone marrow mononuclear cells was performed by Ficoll-Hypaque density gradient centrifugation. Myeloma plasma cells were removed and CD138-negative cells were collected by negative selection after labeling with CD138 magnetic microbeads on a MACS separator. The purity of the isolated cells was checked by flow cytometry with CD138 antibodies on an Attune NxT. Total RNA was extracted with TRIzol reagent and quantified with a NanoDrop spectrophotometer. Paired RNA-seq and IR-seq were performed on each patient's CD138-negative bone marrow sample.

Material for sequencing was a population of CD138-negative cells sorted from bone marrow. The meaning of the sample's cell subset or site label: bone marrow mononuclear cells depleted of CD138+ plasma/myeloma cells by negative magnetic selection. The rearranged segments are TRBV12-3 or TRBV12-4 and TRBJ2-1; TRBD2 is a possible D gene, resting on 6 matching bases. This sequence was found in a donor over 35 with multiple myeloma. The DNA reads TGTGTCAGCAGTTCTCCGGGACTTAACAATGAGCAGTTCTTC. Its coded protein is CVSSSPGLNNEQFF.